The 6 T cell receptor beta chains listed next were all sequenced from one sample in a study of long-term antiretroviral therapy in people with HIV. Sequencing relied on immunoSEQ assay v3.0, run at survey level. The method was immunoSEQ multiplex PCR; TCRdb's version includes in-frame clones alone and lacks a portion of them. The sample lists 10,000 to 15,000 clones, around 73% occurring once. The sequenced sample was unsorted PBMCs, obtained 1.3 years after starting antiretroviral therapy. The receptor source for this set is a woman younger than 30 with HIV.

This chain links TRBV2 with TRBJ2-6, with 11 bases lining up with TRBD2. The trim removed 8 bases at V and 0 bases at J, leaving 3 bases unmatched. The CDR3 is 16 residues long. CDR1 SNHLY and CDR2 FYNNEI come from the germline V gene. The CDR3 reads CASPSGGSSGANVLTF. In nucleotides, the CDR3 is TGTGCCAGCCCTAGCGGGGGGAGCTCTGGGGCCAACGTCCTGACTTTC.

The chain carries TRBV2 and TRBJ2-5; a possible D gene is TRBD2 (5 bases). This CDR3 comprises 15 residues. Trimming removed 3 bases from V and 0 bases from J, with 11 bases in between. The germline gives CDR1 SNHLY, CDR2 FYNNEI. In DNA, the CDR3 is TGTGCCAGCAGTGACCATCCGGACTACCAAGAGACCCAGTACTTC. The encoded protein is CASSDHPDYQETQYF.

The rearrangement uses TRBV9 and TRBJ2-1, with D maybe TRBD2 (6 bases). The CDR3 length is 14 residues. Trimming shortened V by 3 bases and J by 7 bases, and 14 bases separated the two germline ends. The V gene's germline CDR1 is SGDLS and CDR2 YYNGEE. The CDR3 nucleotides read TGTGCCAGCAGCGCCGGGGACTTGCCTAATGAGCAGTTCTTC. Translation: CASSAGDLPNEQFF.

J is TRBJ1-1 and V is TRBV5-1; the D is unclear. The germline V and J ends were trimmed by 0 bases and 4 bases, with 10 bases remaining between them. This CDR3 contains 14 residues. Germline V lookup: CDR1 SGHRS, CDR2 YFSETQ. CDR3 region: CASSLGQTGTEAFF. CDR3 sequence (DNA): TGCGCCAGCAGCTTGGGGCAGACGGGCACTGAAGCTTTCTTT.

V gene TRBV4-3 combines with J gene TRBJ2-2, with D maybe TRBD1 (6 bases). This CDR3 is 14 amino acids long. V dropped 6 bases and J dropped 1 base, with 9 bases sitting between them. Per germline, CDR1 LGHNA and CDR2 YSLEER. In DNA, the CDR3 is TGCGCCAGCAGAAAGGGACAGAACACCGGGGAGCTGTTTTTT. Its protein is CASRKGQNTGELFF.

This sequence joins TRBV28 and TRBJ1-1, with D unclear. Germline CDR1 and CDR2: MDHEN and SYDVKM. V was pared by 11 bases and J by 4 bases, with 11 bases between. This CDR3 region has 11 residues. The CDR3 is CASQTFTEAFF. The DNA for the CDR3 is TGTGCCTCACAGACATTCACTGAAGCTTTCTTT.